One and the same sample provided the 18 T cell receptor beta chains below, sequenced in a study of blood T cells in healthy people across ages (dated by TCRdb to between 2014 and 2017). The library came from 5' RACE. Instrument used: Illumina HiSeq 2500. A second about 6 to 11 cycle PCR used a sample-barcoded 5' primer and a J-beta primer mix. In TCRdb, the public reads were trimmed at Q25 with fastp and aligned with MiXCR, with productive beta chains retained. Rows with a matching CDR3 protein are joined into one entry that keeps the most common DNA and genes. Present in this sample are 800,000 to 950,000 distinct CDR3 sequences, 25% to 35% of which were seen just once. Jointly, the top ten make up 10% to 13% of the sample. These sequences were also reported in another study, on T cells of mothers and their children.

Specimen: blood. The receptors were sampled from a woman in her 40s in good health.

This rearrangement joins TRBV7-2 to TRBJ1-1, with 8 bases that match TRBD1. With V trimmed by 7 bases and J by 1 base, 5 bases remained unmatched. Germline V lookup: CDR1 SGHTA, CDR2 FQGNSA. This CDR3 comprises 14 residues. Here the CDR3 reads CASKRGTGNTEAFF. The CDR3 DNA reads TGTGCCAGCAAACGAGGGACAGGGAACACTGAAGCTTTCTTT.

This sequence joins TRBV7-3 and TRBJ2-1; 8 nucleotides align to TRBD2. This CDR3 has 16 amino acids. Germline CDR1 reads SGHTA; CDR2 reads FQGTGA. Germline trimming cut 6 bases from V and 9 bases from J; bases unmatched to any gene: 16. CDR3 sequence reads: CASSLSGRGGLFEQFF. Written as DNA, the CDR3 is TGTGCCAGCAGTCTATCCGGACGGGGGGGCCTCTTTGAGCAGTTCTTC.

The genes are TRBV21-1 and TRBJ2-1; the D call of TRBD1 is as the table states it, not checked on the DNA. The assigned J gene may be wrong: the sequence end matches TRBJ2-7 better. TRBV21-1 is listed as a pseudogene. This CDR3 comprises 15 residues. The CDR3 DNA follows: TGTGCCAGCAGCGAACAGGGGATGGGGGCCAATGAGCAGTACTTC. Its translation: CASSEQGMGANEQYF.

Only a few counts were recorded for this clonotype. The chain is built from TRBV5-1 and TRBJ2-7, with D unclear. The CDR3 totals 13 residues. Germline V gene lookup returns CDR1 SGHRS and CDR2 YFSETQ. V gave up 7 bases and J gave up 0 bases, with 11 bases separating them. This CDR3 reads CASSGISSYEQYF. CDR3 nucleotides: TGCGCCAGCTCCGGAATTAGCTCCTACGAGCAGTACTTC.

The genes are TRBV12-5 and TRBJ1-1; maybe TRBD1 (5 bases). The germline V and J ends were trimmed by 6 bases and 5 bases, with 16 bases remaining between them. CDR3 length equals 14 residues. Germline assignment: CDR1 LGHNT and CDR2 FRNRAP. Here the CDR3 DNA reads TGTGCTAGTGGCCCGTCAGGGCTTTGGACTGAAGCTTTCTTT. Protein sequence: CASGPSGLWTEAFF.

The V and J genes are TRBV3-1 and TRBJ1-2; D ambiguous. From germline, CDR1 is LGHDT and CDR2 YNNKEL (reference sequence). The CDR3 is 15 amino acids. V lost 1 base, J lost 0 bases, and 9 bases lay in between. CDR3 sequence: CASSQGAKANYGYTF. The CDR3 nucleotides read TGTGCCAGCAGCCAAGGCGCTAAAGCTAACTATGGCTACACCTTC.

This clonotype has more than one count but fewer than ten. V usage is TRBV14 and J usage is TRBJ2-5; the D call may be TRBD1 or TRBD2 (5 bases each). V was trimmed by 1 base and J by 2 bases, leaving 11 bases between them. CDR1 and CDR2 (germline): SGHDN, FVKESK. The CDR3 is 15 amino acids. This chain's CDR3 is CASSQGSGRQETQYF. The CDR3 nucleotides are TGTGCCAGCAGCCAAGGATCGGGACGGCAAGAGACCCAGTACTTC.

The table lists this clonotype with many counts. V is TRBV4-1 and J is TRBJ1-1; a possible D gene is TRBD1 (5 bases). CDR1 is MGHRA, CDR2 YSYEKL, per germline. Trimming stripped 3 bases from V and 5 bases from J, with 16 bases between. The CDR3 is made up of 15 amino acids. The CDR3 here is CASSHMGGYGTEAFF. In nucleotides, the CDR3 is TGCGCCAGCAGCCATATGGGGGGGTATGGTACTGAAGCTTTCTTT.

This clonotype has just a few counts. V is TRBV7-8 and J is TRBJ1-1; perhaps TRBD1 as D (5 bases). Germline lookup yields CDR1 SGHVS and CDR2 FQNEAQ. Between the trimmed V and J ends, which lost 1 base and 8 bases, there was a span of 11 bases. The CDR3 runs to 13 residues. CDR3 nucleotide sequence: TGTGCCAGCAGCTTAGGGCCGAGACAGGAAGCTTTCTTT. It is translated as CASSLGPRQEAFF.

The gene calls are TRBV28 and TRBJ2-5; TRBD2 aligns across 11 bases. J lost 4 bases, V lost 5 bases, and 6 bases had no gene match. CDR3 length equals 15 residues. Germline V gene lookup returns CDR1 MDHEN and CDR2 SYDVKM. The CDR3 loop reads CASSPHLAGGETQYF. The CDR3 region has the DNA TGTGCCAGCAGTCCTCATCTAGCGGGAGGAGAGACCCAGTACTTC.

The chain employs TRBV7-8 and TRBJ1-5, with 10 bases lining up with TRBD1. Germline values: CDR1 SGHVS, CDR2 FQNEAQ. Trimming at V came to 5 bases and at J to 4 bases, leaving 5 bases not matched to a gene. The CDR3 consists of 15 residues. The CDR3 nucleotides read TGTGCCAGCAGCCCGGACAGGGGGTTTAATCAGCCCCAGCATTTT. Protein: CASSPDRGFNQPQHF.

This chain connects TRBV10-1 to TRBJ2-3, with TRBD2 matching 8 bases. V shed 8 bases, J shed 4 bases, and the junction held 5 bases outside the gene matches. Germline V gene sequence: CDR1 WNHNN, CDR2 SYGVQD (reference sequence). The CDR3 contains 13 residues. Here the CDR3 DNA reads TGCGCCAGCCCCTCGGGAGGGGCAGATACGCAGTATTTT. It translates to CASPSGGADTQYF.

The genes are TRBV4-2 and TRBJ2-3; perhaps TRBD2 as D (6 bases). Trimming cost V 0 bases and J 0 bases, with 10 bases left between them. The germline gives CDR1 LGHNA, CDR2 YNFKEQ. This CDR3 has 16 amino acids. The CDR3: CASSQDSSGSTDTQYF. The CDR3 DNA reads TGTGCCAGCAGCCAAGATTCAAGCGGGAGCACAGATACGCAGTATTTT.

This rearrangement joins TRBV12-3 or TRBV12-4 to TRBJ1-5; D gene ambiguous. V lost 6 bases and J 2 bases, leaving 14 bases between the germline ends. CDR3 size: 15 residues. In DNA, the CDR3 is TGTGCCAGCAGCCTACGGGGAGGGCGCAATCAGCCCCAGCATTTT. This translates into CASSLRGGRNQPQHF.

The chain uses TRBV7-2 and TRBJ1-1, with TRBD1 as a possible D gene (5 bases). This CDR3 has 15 amino acids. Per the germline V gene, CDR1 is SGHTA and CDR2 is FQGNSA. Trimming stripped 5 bases from V and 0 bases from J, with 13 bases between. The CDR3 sequence is CASSLTEIMNTEAFF. CDR3 coding DNA: TGTGCCAGCAGCCTGACAGAAATTATGAACACTGAAGCTTTCTTT.

This chain uses TRBV19 with TRBJ2-1, with 11 bases aligning to TRBD2. CDR1 LNHDA and CDR2 SQIVND come from the germline V gene (reference sequence). V shed 5 bases, J shed 8 bases, and the junction held 11 bases outside the gene matches. This CDR3 is built from 16 residues. The DNA for the CDR3 is TGTGCCAGTAGTGGGATCGGGACTAGCGGACGGGATGAGCAGTTCTTC. Translating it yields CASSGIGTSGRDEQFF.

Points on this clonotype: A single base separates this from a much larger clone, so it may be a read error. The genes are TRBV12-3 or TRBV12-4 and TRBJ1-2; D remains unclear. The length of the CDR3 is 13 residues. CDR3 sequence: CASTIAPYYGHTF. CDR3 DNA sequence: TGTGCCAGCACTATTGCCCCCTATTATGGCCACACCTTC.

This clonotype was detected a few times. One end of the junction fails to match germline, which may point to a read error. The rearrangement uses TRBV5-1 and TRBJ1-2, with D maybe TRBD1 (5 bases). CDR1 and CDR2 (germline): SGHRS, YFSETQ. The CDR3 length is 14 residues. CDR3 in amino acids: CASGLGEDVYGYTF. The CDR3 DNA reads TGCGCCAGCGGCTTGGGGGAGGACGTCTATGGCTACACCTTC.